The clone carrying this T cell receptor (beta chain) was counted only a few times. The antigen remains unidentified. The CDR3 has 14 residues. Germline lookup yields CDR1 MDHEN and CDR2 SYDVKM. After removal of 6 bases from V and 5 bases from J, the junction contained 9 bases not matched to a gene. Sequencing was performed with immunoSEQ multiplex PCR; in TCRdb, only in-frame clones are kept and a portion is missing. The repertoire includes some 1,100,000 clones, roughly 74% of them detected once, and under 0.65% sits in the top ten. The data are from a study of shared clonotypes between healthy human individuals. Whole-study findings and limits: Naive CD4 clonotypes were shared across a few donors at around 5.4%. Clonotype sharing among donors was expected to depend on sequencing depth. Shared clonotypes across all four donors exceeded non-shared ones in generation probability.

CD45RA-negative memory and CD45RA+ naive subsets were split from the CD4+ cells. The sample consisted of memory CD4+ T cells from PBMCs. Subset described: CD45RA-negative fraction. The rearrangement links TRBV28 to TRBJ1-2, with 7 nucleotides matching TRBD1. The TCR comes from a man aged 18 to 29 in good health. Some clones in this sample may be carry-over from other donors' samples. The CDR3 DNA reads TGTGCCAGCAGCGGACAGGACAGTTTTTATGGCTACACCTTC. Protein product: CASSGQDSFYGYTF.